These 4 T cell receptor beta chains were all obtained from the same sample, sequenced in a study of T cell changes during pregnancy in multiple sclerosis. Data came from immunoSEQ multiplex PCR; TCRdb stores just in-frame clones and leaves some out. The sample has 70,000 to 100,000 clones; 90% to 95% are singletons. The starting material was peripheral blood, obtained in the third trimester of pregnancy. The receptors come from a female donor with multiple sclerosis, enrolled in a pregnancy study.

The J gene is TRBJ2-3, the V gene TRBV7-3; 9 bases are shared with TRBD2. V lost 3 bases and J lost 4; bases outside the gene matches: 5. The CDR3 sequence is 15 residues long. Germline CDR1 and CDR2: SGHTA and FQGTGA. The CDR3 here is CASSFSAGGSDTQYF. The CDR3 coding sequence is TGTGCCAGCAGCTTTTCAGCGGGAGGATCAGATACGCAGTATTTT.

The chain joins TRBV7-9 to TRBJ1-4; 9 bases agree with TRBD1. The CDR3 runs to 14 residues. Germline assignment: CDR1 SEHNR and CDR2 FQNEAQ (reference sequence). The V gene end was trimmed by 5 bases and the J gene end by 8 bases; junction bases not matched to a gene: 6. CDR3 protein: CASSTTGGKEKLFF. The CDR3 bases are TGTGCCAGCAGCACGACAGGGGGGAAGGAAAAACTGTTTTTT. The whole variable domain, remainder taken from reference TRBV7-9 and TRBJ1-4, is DTGVSQNPRHKITKRGQNVTFRCDPISEHNRLYWYRQTLGQGPEFLTYFQNEAQLEKSRLLSDRFSAERPKGSFSTLEIQRTEQGDSAMYLCASSTTGGKEKLFFGSGTQLSVL.

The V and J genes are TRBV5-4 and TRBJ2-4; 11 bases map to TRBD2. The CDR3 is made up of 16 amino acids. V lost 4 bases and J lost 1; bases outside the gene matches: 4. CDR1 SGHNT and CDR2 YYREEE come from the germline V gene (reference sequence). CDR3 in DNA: TGTGCCAGCAGCCAACCTAGCGGGAGGGCCAAAAACATTCAGTACTTC. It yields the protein CASSQPSGRAKNIQYF. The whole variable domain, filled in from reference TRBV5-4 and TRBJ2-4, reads ETGVTQSPTHLIKTRGQQVTLRCSSQSGHNTVSWYQQALGQGPQFIFQYYREEENGRGNFPPRFSGLQFPNYSSELNVNALELDDSALYLCASSQPSGRAKNIQYFGAGTRLSVL.

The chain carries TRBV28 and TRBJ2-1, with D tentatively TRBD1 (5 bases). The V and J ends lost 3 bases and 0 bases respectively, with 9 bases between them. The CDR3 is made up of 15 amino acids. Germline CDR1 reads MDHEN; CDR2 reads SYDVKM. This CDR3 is CASSLSGHSYNEQFF. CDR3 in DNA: TGTGCCAGCAGTTTGTCTGGACACTCCTACAATGAGCAGTTCTTC.